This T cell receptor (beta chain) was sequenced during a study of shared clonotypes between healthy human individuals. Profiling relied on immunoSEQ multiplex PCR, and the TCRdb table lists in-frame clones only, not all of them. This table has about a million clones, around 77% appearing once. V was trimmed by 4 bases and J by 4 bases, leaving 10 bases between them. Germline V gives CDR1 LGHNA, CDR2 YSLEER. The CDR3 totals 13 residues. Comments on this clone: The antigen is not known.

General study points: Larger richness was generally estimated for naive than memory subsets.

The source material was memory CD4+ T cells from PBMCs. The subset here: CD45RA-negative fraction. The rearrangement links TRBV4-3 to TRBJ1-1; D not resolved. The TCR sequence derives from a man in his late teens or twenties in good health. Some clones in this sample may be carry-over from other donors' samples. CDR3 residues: CASSPFMATEAFF. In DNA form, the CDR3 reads TGCGCCAGCAGCCCGTTTATGGCCACTGAAGCTTTCTTT.